Reported below is one T cell receptor beta chain. The antigen remains undetermined. The stimulus was lysate of CMV-infected fibroblasts, roughly 9.2 ug/mL. Memory cells lacking CD40L and CD69 with high CD45RO were sorted. The immunoSEQ assay was version 4, run in survey mode. Generated by immunoSEQ multiplex PCR, the TCRdb table keeps only in-frame clones and is missing some. The table lists 25,000 to 35,000 clones, 78% of them singletons. Trimming took 3 bases from V and 0 from J, leaving 1 base between them. The CDR3 extends over 11 amino acids. In germline, CDR1 is DFQATT, CDR2 SNEGSKA (reference sequence). This entry comes from a study of persistence of HIV-infected CD4 T cells. As for the study in general: Donors were ART-treated; their CMV- and Gag-responding CD4+ T cells were isolated. Median time on suppressive ART was seven to nine years.

Here the sequenced sample was CD4+ T cells sorted from PBMCs after approximately 20-hour stimulation, taken from a patient who received antiretroviral therapy. The sequence came from an adult woman with HIV who was CMV-seropositive. This chain uses TRBV20-1 with TRBJ2-3, with no clear D. The CDR3 spells CSASSTDTQYF. In DNA, the CDR3 is TGCAGTGCTAGTAGCACAGATACGCAGTATTTT.